The rows below give T cell receptor beta chains drawn from one sample of a study of blood T cells in healthy people across ages. MiXCR, applied by TCRdb to the 5' RACE reads, yields one record per CDR3 protein. The data contain fewer than 1,000,000 distinct CDR3 sequences, more than 40% of them singletons. Sequencing input: blood. The receptor source for this set is a man in his sixties in good health. Each CDR3 is given with its conserved first and last residue. The D gene is left open where the match is weak. Expanded clones are given a class, and other clones once, few, many or no size at all.

>TRBV12-3/TRBV12-4|14|.|TRBJ1-2|.
TGTGCCAGCAGTACCCGGGACATAAGCTATGGCTACACCTTC
CASSTRDISYGYTF
>TRBV5-1|15|.|TRBJ2-1|.
TGCGCCAGCAGCACCGCCGGGACCGAGTACAATGAGCAGTTCTTC
CASSTAGTEYNEQFF
>TRBV11-1|12|few|TRBJ2-7|.
TGTGCCAGCAGCTACCTCACCCACGAGCAGTACTTC
CASSYLTHEQYF
>TRBV5-1|13|.|TRBJ2-3|.
TGCGCCAGCAGCAGGGTCCCACGGGATACGCAGTATTTT
CASSRVPRDTQYF
>TRBV12-3/TRBV12-4|18|.|TRBJ2-3|TRBD2
TGTGCCAGCAGCCCTGGGTCTAGCGGGGGGATCCGCACAGATACGCAGTATTTT
CASSPGSSGGIRTDTQYF
>TRBV5-1|16|.|TRBJ2-1|TRBD1
TGCGCCAGCAGCCTAGAACAGGGGGCGTCCTACAATGAGCAGTTCTTC
CASSLEQGASYNEQFF
>TRBV12-3/TRBV12-4|11|.|TRBJ1-1|.
TGTGCCAGCACCAAAAGGATGAGGGCTTTCTTT
CASTKRMRAFF
>TRBV20-1|12|.|TRBJ1-2|TRBD1
TGCAGTGCTAAAACGACAGGGGGAGGCTACACCTTC
CSAKTTGGGYTF
>TRBV7-2|16|many|TRBJ2-6|TRBD1
TGTGCCAGCAGTAACGACAGGGCCTCTGGGGCCAACGTCCTGACTTTC
CASSNDRASGANVLTF
>TRBV20-1|14|.|TRBJ2-3|TRBD1
TGCAGTGCCAAGGGACAGGTAAACACAGATACGCAGTATTTT
CSAKGQVNTDTQYF
>TRBV10-3|14|.|TRBJ1-1|.
TGTGCCATCAGTGATAGTCAGGGTGGCACTGAAGCTTTCTTT
CAISDSQGGTEAFF
>TRBV4-2|16|.|TRBJ2-7|TRBD2
TGTGCCAGCAGCCAAGAGGTAGGCGGGGGGGCCTACGAGCAGTACTTC
CASSQEVGGGAYEQYF
>TRBV18|16|.|TRBJ2-1|.
TGTGCCAGCTCCAGAGATCCGCGTAGCGGTAGCAATGAGCAGTTCTTC
CASSRDPRSGSNEQFF
>TRBV4-3|15|many|TRBJ1-1|TRBD1
TGCGCCAGCAGCCAAGGGACAGGGGTTGACACTGAAGCTTTCTTT
CASSQGTGVDTEAFF
>TRBV9|15|.|TRBJ2-1|TRBD2
TGTGCCAGCAGCGTAGTAGCGGGTAACTACAATGAGCAGTTCTTC
CASSVVAGNYNEQFF
>TRBV6-2/TRBV6-3|14|.|TRBJ1-2|.
TGTGCCAGCAGCGAAGAGCCCGGGGGCGGGGGCTACACCTTC
CASSEEPGGGGYTF
>TRBV5-1|17|.|TRBJ1-4|.
TGCGCCAGCAGCTTTGACCCCGGGGGGACAACTAATGAAAAACTGTTTTTT
CASSFDPGGTTNEKLFF
>TRBV20-1|14|.|TRBJ2-3|TRBD2
TGCAGTGGTCAACTAGCGGGGGGCGGAGATACGCAGTATTTT
CSGQLAGGGDTQYF
>TRBV4-3|14|.|TRBJ1-1|.
TGCGCCAGCAGCCAAGGTCACCAGGGATCTGAAGCTTTCTTT
CASSQGHQGSEAFF
>TRBV29-1|14|.|TRBJ2-5|.
TGCAGCGTTGAATTGGGTCAGGGCCCCTACGTGCAGTACTTC
CSVELGQGPYVQYF
>TRBV12-3/TRBV12-4|15|many|TRBJ2-7|.
TGTGCCAGCAGTTCCAAGGGTGGGGGCTCCTACGAGCAGTACTTC
CASSSKGGGSYEQYF
>TRBV11-3|15|.|TRBJ2-7|TRBD1
TGTGCCAGCAGCTCTTTCTACGGACAGGGCTACGAGCAGTACTTC
CASSSFYGQGYEQYF
>TRBV9|15|.|TRBJ2-7|TRBD1
TGCGCCAGCAGCGTAACACAGGGGCCTGGATCCGAGCAGTACTTC
CASSVTQGPGSEQYF
>TRBV20-1|15|.|TRBJ1-5|.
TGCAGTGCTAGAGCCGGCGTTGGGGTGAATCAGCCCCAGCATTTT
CSARAGVGVNQPQHF
>TRBV25-1|14|.|TRBJ1-2|.
TGTGCCAGCAGTGAATCCCCAGGGAGAACTGGCTACACCTTC
CASSESPGRTGYTF
>TRBV9|20|.|TRBJ2-3|TRBD2
TGTGCCAGCAGTTCTCGGGCTGGACTAGCGGAGGGGCGGGTCACAGATACGCAGTATTTT
CASSSRAGLAEGRVTDTQYF
>TRBV30|13|.|TRBJ2-7|.
TGTGCCTGGAGTGTAGGGCAGGTCTACGAGCAGTACTTC
CAWSVGQVYEQYF
>TRBV7-2|12|few|TRBJ1-6|.
TGTGCCAGCAGCTTCGGGACACCACCCCTCCACTTT
CASSFGTPPLHF
>TRBV7-2|14|many|TRBJ1-2|TRBD1
TGTGCCAGCAGCCCCGGGACAGGGGGCTATGGCTACACCTTC
CASSPGTGGYGYTF
>TRBV27|18|few|TRBJ2-7|TRBD2
TGTGCCAGCAGTTTAATCGGGTACAGCAGTAGCGGGGGGTTCGAGCAGTACTTC
CASSLIGYSSSGGFEQYF
>TRBV10-3|13|.|TRBJ2-3|TRBD2
TGTGCCATCAGTGAACTAGCGGCAGATACGCAGTATTTT
CAISELAADTQYF
>TRBV28|15|.|TRBJ2-1|TRBD2
TGTGCCAGCAGTCGGCGTAGCGGGGGCGGATATGAGCAGTTCTTC
CASSRRSGGGYEQFF
>TRBV20-1|13|.|TRBJ2-7|.
TGCAGTGCCAGGGGCCGAACTTCCGCCGAGCAGTACTTC
CSARGRTSAEQYF
>TRBV10-3|15|.|TRBJ2-1|.
TGTGCCATCAGCCCAGGGGTCAGCTCCTACAATGAGCAGTTCTTC
CAISPGVSSYNEQFF
>TRBV5-1|15|.|TRBJ2-2|.
TGCGCCAGCAGCTTGGCCGGGGGAGTCACCGGGGAGCTGTTTTTT
CASSLAGGVTGELFF
>TRBV5-1|17|.|TRBJ1-4|.
TGCGCCAGCAGCTTGGATGCAGAGAAAGCAACTAATGAAAAACTGTTTTTT
CASSLDAEKATNEKLFF
>TRBV12-3/TRBV12-4|13|.|TRBJ1-1|.
TGTGCCAGCAAGGACGGAATGAACACTGAAGCTTTCTTT
CASKDGMNTEAFF
>TRBV7-2|12|.|TRBJ1-6|TRBD1
TGTGCCAGCGGACAGGGGTCTTCACCCCTCCACTTT
CASGQGSSPLHF
>TRBV7-2|15|.|TRBJ2-1|TRBD2
TGTGCCAGCAGCTTAAGTAGCGGGACTCACAATGAGCAGTTCTTC
CASSLSSGTHNEQFF
>TRBV19|13|few|TRBJ1-5|.
TGTGCCAGTAGTGGGTATAACAATCAGCCCCAGCATTTT
CASSGYNNQPQHF
>TRBV7-2|15|many|TRBJ2-7|.
TGTGCCAGCAGTATTGGGACACTGAGCTCCTACGAGCAGTACTTC
CASSIGTLSSYEQYF
>TRBV5-1|15|few|TRBJ1-1|.
TGCGCCAGCAGCTTGGTTCGGGGAGTGAACACTGAAGCTTTCTTT
CASSLVRGVNTEAFF
>TRBV7-2|16|many|TRBJ2-5|TRBD2
TGTGCCAGCAGCTTTGGGAGTCCTAGCGGGGGGGAGACCCAGTACTTC
CASSFGSPSGGETQYF
>TRBV2|14|.|TRBJ2-1|.
TGTGCCAGCAGTGTGGCCAGGGTGGGGAATGAGCAGTTCTTC
CASSVARVGNEQFF
>TRBV20-1|14|.|TRBJ2-7|TRBD1
TGCAGTGCTAGATCCGGGACAGCGACCTACGAGCAGTACTTC
CSARSGTATYEQYF
>TRBV20-1|17|once|TRBJ2-7|.
TGCAGTGCTGGAGTCCGGAAGGGGACCCGCTCCTACAATGAGCAGTACTTC
CSAGVRKGTRSYNEQYF
>TRBV11-3|14|.|TRBJ1-2|.
TGTGCCAGCACCGCCATACTGGCGTACTATGGCTACACCTTC
CASTAILAYYGYTF
>TRBV6-6|15|.|TRBJ2-7|TRBD1
TGTGCCAGCAGTTACTCGGTGCAGGGGGCCCACGAGCAGTACTTC
CASSYSVQGAHEQYF
>TRBV20-1|14|few|TRBJ2-1|.
TGCAGTGCTCGGTCGGGGGGCAGGTACAATGAGCAGTTCTTC
CSARSGGRYNEQFF
>TRBV29-1|14|.|TRBJ2-7|.
TGCAGCGTTGAAGAACAGGCCGGATCCTACGAGCAGTACTTC
CSVEEQAGSYEQYF
>TRBV12-3/TRBV12-4|14|once|TRBJ1-2|TRBD1
TGTGCCAGCACCTCCCGCCAGGGGGCGAGAGGCTACACCTTC
CASTSRQGARGYTF
>TRBV5-1|15|.|TRBJ2-7|.
TGCGCCAGCAGCTTGGCCCCCAGGGTACCTTACGAGCAGTACTTC
CASSLAPRVPYEQYF
>TRBV3-1|14|few|TRBJ2-3|.
TGTGCCAGCAGCCACGGGGATAGAACAGATACGCAGTATTTT
CASSHGDRTDTQYF
>TRBV6-2/TRBV6-3|14|.|TRBJ2-6|.
TGTGCCAGCAGCCAACCCACTGGGGCCAACGTCCTGACTTTC
CASSQPTGANVLTF
>TRBV6-5|14|once|TRBJ2-4|TRBD1
TGTGCCAGCAGTTCGACAGGGGGCTTGGGCATTCAGTACTTC
CASSSTGGLGIQYF
>TRBV6-5|12|.|TRBJ1-1|.
TGTGCCAGCAGTTCCAAGAACAGGGAAGCTTTCTTT
CASSSKNREAFF
>TRBV27|16|.|TRBJ1-5|.
TGTGCCAGCAGTTTACGCCCCGGGGTGGGGAATCAGCCCCAGCATTTT
CASSLRPGVGNQPQHF
>TRBV5-1|15|once|TRBJ1-4|.
TGCGCCAGCAGCCCGAATATTGCAACTAATGAAAAACTGTTTTTT
CASSPNIATNEKLFF
>TRBV20-1|14|.|TRBJ2-1|.
TGCAGTGCTAGTAGAATGCCCGAGAACAATGAGCAGTTCTTC
CSASRMPENNEQFF